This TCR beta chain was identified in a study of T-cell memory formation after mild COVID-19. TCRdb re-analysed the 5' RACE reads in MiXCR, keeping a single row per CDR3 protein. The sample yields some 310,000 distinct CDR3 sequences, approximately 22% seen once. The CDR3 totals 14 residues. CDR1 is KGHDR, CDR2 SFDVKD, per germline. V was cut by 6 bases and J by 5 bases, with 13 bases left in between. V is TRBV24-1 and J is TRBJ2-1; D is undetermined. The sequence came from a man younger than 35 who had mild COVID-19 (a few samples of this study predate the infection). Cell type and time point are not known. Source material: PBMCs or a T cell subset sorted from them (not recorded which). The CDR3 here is CATSSTTVNNEQFF. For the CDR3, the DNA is TGTGCCACCAGTTCTACTACGGTCAACAATGAGCAGTTCTTC.